Included here is one TCR beta chain sequence, with context. This record comes from a study of beta chain features in type 1 diabetes. The investigators reverse transcribed all of the isolated RNA, so they sequenced expressed TCRB transcripts. Sequencing was performed with immunoSEQ multiplex PCR; in TCRdb, only in-frame clones are kept and a portion is missing. Of around 340,000 clones listed, around a fifth are singletons. J lost 2 bases, V lost 3 bases, and 7 bases had no gene match. This CDR3 comprises 17 residues. Germline V gene lookup returns CDR1 GTSNPN and CDR2 SVGIG (reference sequence). Researchers reported sorting CD4+ naive, central memory, regulatory and stem cell-like memory cells via CD45RO/CCR7/CD25/CD127/CD95/CD27.

The V and J genes are TRBV30 and TRBJ2-6, with TRBD1 identical over 10 bases. Sequenced: naive CD4+ T cells from blood. The receptor's source is a woman between 18 and 30 years old in good health. The CDR3 DNA sequence: TGTGCCTGGAGCGCCGGACAGGGGGGCGCTGGGGCCAACGTCCTGACTTTC. It specifies CAWSAGQGGAGANVLTF.